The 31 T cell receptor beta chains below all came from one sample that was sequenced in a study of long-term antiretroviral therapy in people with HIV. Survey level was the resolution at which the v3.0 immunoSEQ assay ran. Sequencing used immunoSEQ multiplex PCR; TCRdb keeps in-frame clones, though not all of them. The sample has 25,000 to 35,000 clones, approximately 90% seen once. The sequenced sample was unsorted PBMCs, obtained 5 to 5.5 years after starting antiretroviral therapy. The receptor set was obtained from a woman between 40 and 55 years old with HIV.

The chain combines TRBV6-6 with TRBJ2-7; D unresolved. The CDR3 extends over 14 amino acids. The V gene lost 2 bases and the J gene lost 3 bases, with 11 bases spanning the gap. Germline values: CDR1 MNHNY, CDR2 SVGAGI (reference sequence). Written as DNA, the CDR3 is TGTGCCAGCAGTTACCGCCCGGGCAGCTACGAGCAGTACTTC. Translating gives CASSYRPGSYEQYF.

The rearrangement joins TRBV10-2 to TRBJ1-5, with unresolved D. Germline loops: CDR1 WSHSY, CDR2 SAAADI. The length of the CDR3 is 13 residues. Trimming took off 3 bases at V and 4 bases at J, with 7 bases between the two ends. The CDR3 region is CASSDSENQPQHF. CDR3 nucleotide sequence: TGCGCCAGCAGTGATTCAGAAAATCAGCCCCAGCATTTT.

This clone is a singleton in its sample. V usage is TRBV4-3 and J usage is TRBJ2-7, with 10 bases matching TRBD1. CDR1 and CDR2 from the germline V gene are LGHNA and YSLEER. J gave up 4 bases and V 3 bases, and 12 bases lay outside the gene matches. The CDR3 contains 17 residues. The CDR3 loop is CASSQFDGTGVPYEQYF. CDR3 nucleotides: TGCGCCAGCAGCCAGTTTGACGGGACAGGGGTCCCTTACGAGCAGTACTTC.

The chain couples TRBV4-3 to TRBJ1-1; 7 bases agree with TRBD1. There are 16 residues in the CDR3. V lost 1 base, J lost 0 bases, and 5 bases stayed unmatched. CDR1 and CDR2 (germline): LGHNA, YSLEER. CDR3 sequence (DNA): TGCGCCAGCAGCCAAGGACCGGGACAGCTGAACACTGAAGCTTTCTTT. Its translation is CASSQGPGQLNTEAFF.

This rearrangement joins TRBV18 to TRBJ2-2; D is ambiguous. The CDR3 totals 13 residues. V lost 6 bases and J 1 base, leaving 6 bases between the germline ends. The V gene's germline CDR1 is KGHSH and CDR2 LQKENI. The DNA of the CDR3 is TGTGCCAGCTCTACCGGGAACACCGGGGAGCTGTTTTTT. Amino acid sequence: CASSTGNTGELFF.

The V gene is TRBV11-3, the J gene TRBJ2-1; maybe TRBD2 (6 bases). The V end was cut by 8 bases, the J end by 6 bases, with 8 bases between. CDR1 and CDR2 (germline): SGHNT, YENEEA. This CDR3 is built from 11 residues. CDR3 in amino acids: CASLGGNEQFF. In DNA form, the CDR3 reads TGTGCCAGCCTGGGGGGCAATGAGCAGTTCTTC.

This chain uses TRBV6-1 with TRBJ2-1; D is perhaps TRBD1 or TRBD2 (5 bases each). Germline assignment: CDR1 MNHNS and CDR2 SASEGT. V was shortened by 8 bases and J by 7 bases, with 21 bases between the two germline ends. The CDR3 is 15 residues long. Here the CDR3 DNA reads TGTGCCAGCTTGAGGGGTGTTACGATTGAAAATGAGCAGTTCTTC. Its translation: CASLRGVTIENEQFF.

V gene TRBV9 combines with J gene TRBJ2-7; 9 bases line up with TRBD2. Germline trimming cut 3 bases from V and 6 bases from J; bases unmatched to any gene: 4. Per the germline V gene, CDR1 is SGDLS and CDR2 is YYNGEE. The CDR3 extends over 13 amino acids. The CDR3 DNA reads TGTGCCAGCAGCGGAGCGGGAGGACGCGAGCAGTACTTC. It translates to CASSGAGGREQYF.

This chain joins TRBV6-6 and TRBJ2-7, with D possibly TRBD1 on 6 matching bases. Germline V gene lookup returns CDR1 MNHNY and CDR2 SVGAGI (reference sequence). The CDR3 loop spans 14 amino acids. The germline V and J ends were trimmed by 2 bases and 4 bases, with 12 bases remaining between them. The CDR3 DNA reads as TGTGCCAGCAGTTACATGGGGGCATTTTACGAGCAGTACTTC. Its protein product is CASSYMGAFYEQYF.

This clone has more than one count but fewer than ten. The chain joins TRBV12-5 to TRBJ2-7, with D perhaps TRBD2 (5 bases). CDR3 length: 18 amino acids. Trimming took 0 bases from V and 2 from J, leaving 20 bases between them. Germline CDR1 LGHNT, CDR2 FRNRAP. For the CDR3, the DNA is TGTGCTAGTGGTTTGGTAGAGGGATGGGTAACGCGGACCTACGAGCAGTACTTC. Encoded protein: CASGLVEGWVTRTYEQYF. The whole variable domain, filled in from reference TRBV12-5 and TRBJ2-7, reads DARVTQTPRHKVTEMGQEVTMRCQPILGHNTVFWYRQTMMQGLELLAYFRNRAPLDDSGMPKDRFSAEMPDATLATLKIQPSEPRDSAVYFCASGLVEGWVTRTYEQYFGPGTRLTVT.

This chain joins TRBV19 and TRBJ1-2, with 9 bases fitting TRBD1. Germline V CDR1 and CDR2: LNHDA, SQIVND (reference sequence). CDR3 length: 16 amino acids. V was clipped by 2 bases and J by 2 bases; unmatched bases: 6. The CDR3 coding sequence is TGTGCCAGTAGTATAAAGGGGACAGGGCCCAACTATGGCTACACCTTC. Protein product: CASSIKGTGPNYGYTF. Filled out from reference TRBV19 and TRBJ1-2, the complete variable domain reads DGGITQSPKYLFRKEGQNVTLSCEQNLNHDAMYWYRQDPGQGLRLIYYSQIVNDFQKGDIAEGYSVSREKKESFPLTVTSAQKNPTAFYLCASSIKGTGPNYGYTFGSGTRLTVV.

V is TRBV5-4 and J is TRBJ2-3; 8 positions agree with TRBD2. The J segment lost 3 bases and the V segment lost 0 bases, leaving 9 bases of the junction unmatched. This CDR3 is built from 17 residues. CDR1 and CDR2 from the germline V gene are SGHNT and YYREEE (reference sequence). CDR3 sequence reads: CASSLAPAGEGTDTQYF. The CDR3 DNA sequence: TGTGCCAGCAGCTTGGCGCCAGCGGGGGAGGGGACAGATACGCAGTATTTT. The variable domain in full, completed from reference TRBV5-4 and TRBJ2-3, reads ETGVTQSPTHLIKTRGQQVTLRCSSQSGHNTVSWYQQALGQGPQFIFQYYREEENGRGNFPPRFSGLQFPNYSSELNVNALELDDSALYLCASSLAPAGEGTDTQYFGPGTRLTVL.

Here the CDR3 DNA reads TGTGCCACCAGCAGGTTCCAGGGATCCCCGAACACCGGGGAGCTGTTTTTT. This translates into CATSRFQGSPNTGELFF. The chain couples TRBV15 to TRBJ2-2; the D gene is possibly TRBD1 (5 bases). The CDR3 has 17 residues. Germline-derived CDR1 and CDR2 are LNHNV and YYDKDF (reference sequence). V was shortened by 3 bases and J by 0 bases, with 14 bases between the two germline ends.

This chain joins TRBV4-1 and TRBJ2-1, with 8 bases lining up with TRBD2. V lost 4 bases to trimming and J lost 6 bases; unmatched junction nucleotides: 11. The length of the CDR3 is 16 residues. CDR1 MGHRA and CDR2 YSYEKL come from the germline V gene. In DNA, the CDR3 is TGCGCCAGCAGCCCTAGCGGGCAGCAGGCCCTCAATGAGCAGTTCTTC. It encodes CASSPSGQQALNEQFF.

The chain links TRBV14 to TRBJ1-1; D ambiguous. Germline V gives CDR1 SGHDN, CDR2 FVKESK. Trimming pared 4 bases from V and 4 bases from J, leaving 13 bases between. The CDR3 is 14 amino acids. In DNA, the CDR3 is TGTGCCAGCAGCCTTCAAGCCTTTCTCACTGAAGCTTTCTTT. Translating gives CASSLQAFLTEAFF.

CDR3 region: CAWSDAPGQGFFETQYF. CDR3 bases: TGTGCCTGGAGCGATGCTCCGGGACAGGGATTCTTCGAGACCCAGTACTTC. This chain links TRBV30 with TRBJ2-5; TRBD1 aligns across 9 bases. CDR1 is GTSNPN and CDR2 is SVGIG in the germline V gene (reference sequence). J lost 5 bases, V lost 3 bases, and 16 bases had no gene match. This CDR3 region has 17 residues.

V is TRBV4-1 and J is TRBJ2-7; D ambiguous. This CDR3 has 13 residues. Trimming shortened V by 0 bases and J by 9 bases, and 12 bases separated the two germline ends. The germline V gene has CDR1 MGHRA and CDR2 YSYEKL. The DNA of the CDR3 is TGCGCCAGCAGCCAAGACGCTGAACGACGGCAGTACTTC. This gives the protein CASSQDAERRQYF.

The CDR3 reads CASSPSGGISGANVLTF. The CDR3 DNA sequence: TGTGCCAGCAGCCCTAGCGGGGGTATCTCTGGGGCCAACGTCCTGACTTTC. The chain joins TRBV7-9 to TRBJ2-6; the match to TRBD2 covers 10 bases. The germline gives CDR1 SEHNR, CDR2 FQNEAQ (reference sequence). The CDR3 totals 17 residues. The trim removed 5 bases at V and 0 bases at J, leaving 4 bases unmatched.

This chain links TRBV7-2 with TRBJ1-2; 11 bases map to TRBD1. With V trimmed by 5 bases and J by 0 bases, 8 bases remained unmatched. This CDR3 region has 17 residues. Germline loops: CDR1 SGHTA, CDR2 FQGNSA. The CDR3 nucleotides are TGTGCCAGCAGCCCTAGGGCGGGACAGGGGGCTAACTATGGCTACACCTTC. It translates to CASSPRAGQGANYGYTF.

In DNA, the CDR3 is TGTGCCAGCAGTGGCGCCTGGGGCGGAATAGGGAACACTGAAGCTTTCTTT. It is translated as CASSGAWGGIGNTEAFF. The rearrangement links TRBV6-1 to TRBJ1-1; tentatively, D is TRBD1 (5 bases). This CDR3 comprises 17 residues. Per germline, CDR1 MNHNS and CDR2 SASEGT. V lost 4 bases, J lost 1 base, and 19 bases lay in between.

The CDR3 sequence is CASSAMNTGELFF. The CDR3 coding sequence is TGTGCCAGCAGCGCAATGAACACCGGGGAGCTGTTTTTT. The chain employs TRBV2 and TRBJ2-2; no definite D call. Trimming stripped 6 bases from V and 1 base from J, with 6 bases between. Germline CDR1 and CDR2: SNHLY and FYNNEI. CDR3 size: 13 residues.

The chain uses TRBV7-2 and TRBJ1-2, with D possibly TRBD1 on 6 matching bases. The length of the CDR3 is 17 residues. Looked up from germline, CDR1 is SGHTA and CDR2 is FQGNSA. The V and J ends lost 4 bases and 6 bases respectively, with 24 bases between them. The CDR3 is CASSSSSGGANRDGYTF. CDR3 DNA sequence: TGTGCCAGCAGCTCCTCCTCCGGGGGGGCCAATAGGGATGGCTACACCTTC.

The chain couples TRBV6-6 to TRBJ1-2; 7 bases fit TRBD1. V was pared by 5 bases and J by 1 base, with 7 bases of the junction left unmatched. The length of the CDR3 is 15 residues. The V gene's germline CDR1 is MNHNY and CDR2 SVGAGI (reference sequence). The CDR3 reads CASSPMGQSNYGYTF. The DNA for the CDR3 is TGTGCCAGCAGTCCCATGGGACAGAGTAACTATGGCTACACCTTC.

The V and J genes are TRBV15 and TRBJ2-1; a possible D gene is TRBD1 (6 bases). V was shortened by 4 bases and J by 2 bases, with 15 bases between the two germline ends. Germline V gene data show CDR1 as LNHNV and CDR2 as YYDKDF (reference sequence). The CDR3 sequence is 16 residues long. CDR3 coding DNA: TGTGCCACCAGCAACCCCAGGGGCCTTACCTACAATGAGCAGTTCTTC. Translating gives CATSNPRGLTYNEQFF.

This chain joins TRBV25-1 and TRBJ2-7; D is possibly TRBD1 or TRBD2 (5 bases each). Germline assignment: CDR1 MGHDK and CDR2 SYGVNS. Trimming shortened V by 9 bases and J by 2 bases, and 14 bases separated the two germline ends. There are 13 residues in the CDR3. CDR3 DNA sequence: TGTGCCAGTACGGGACCGGCAGCCTACGAGCAGTACTTC. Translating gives CASTGPAAYEQYF.

CDR3 amino acids: CASKGAGYEQYF. The DNA for the CDR3 is TGTGCCAGCAAGGGGGCTGGGTACGAGCAGTACTTC. The rearrangement links TRBV6-5 to TRBJ2-7, with 7 bases fitting TRBD1. The germline gives CDR1 MNHEY, CDR2 SVGAGI. J gave up 4 bases and V 7 bases, and 4 bases lay outside the gene matches. The CDR3 runs to 12 residues.

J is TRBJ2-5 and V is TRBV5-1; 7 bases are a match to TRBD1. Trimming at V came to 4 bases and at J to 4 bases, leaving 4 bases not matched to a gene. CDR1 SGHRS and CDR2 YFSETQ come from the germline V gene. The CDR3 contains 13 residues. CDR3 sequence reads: CASSQQGRETQYF. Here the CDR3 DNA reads TGCGCCAGCAGCCAACAGGGGAGAGAGACCCAGTACTTC.

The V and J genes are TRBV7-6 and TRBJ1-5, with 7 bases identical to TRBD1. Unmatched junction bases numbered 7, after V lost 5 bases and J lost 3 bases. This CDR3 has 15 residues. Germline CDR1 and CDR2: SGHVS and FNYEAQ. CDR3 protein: CASSMNGQDNQPQHF. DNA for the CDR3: TGTGCCAGCAGCATGAACGGACAGGACAATCAGCCCCAGCATTTT.

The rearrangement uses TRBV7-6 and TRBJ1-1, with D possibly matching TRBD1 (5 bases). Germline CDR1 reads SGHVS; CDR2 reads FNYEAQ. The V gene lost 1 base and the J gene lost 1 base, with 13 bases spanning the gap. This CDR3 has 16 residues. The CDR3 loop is CASSLGTLHANTEAFF. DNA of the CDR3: TGTGCCAGCAGCTTAGGGACACTACATGCGAACACTGAAGCTTTCTTT.

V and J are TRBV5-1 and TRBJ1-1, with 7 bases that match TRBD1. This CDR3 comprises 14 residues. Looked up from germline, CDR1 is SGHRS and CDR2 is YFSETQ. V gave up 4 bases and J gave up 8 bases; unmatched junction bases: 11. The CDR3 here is CASSRGEQGTEAFF. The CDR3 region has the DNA TGCGCCAGCAGCAGAGGCGAACAGGGGACCGAAGCTTTCTTT.

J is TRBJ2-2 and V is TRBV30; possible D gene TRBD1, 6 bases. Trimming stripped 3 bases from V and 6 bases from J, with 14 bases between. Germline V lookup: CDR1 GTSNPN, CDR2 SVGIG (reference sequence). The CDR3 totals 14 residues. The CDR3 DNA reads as TGTGCCTGGAGCACAGGGATGGGCTCCGGGGAGCTGTTTTTT. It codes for CAWSTGMGSGELFF.